The 19 T cell receptor beta chains below were found in one sample sequenced in a study of cytomegalovirus exposure and HLA in healthy donors. Primers: 60 Vbeta forward and 13 Jbeta reverse. Repertoires were generated with immunoSEQ multiplex PCR, while TCRdb's copy carries only in-frame clones and drops some. The sample holds 150,000 to 200,000 clones, about 76% seen once. Material: PBMCs. The receptors here all came from a male donor in good health and CMV-seropositive.

V is TRBV18 and J is TRBJ2-3; 7 nucleotides agree with TRBD2. CDR3 length equals 15 residues. Germline CDR1 is KGHSH and CDR2 is LQKENI. V dropped 4 bases and J dropped 4; count of bases not matched to a gene: 8. The CDR3 is CASSLVLAFPDTQYF. In DNA, the CDR3 is TGTGCCAGCTCACTAGTACTAGCGTTCCCAGATACGCAGTATTTT.

The V gene is TRBV15, the J gene TRBJ2-5; D is perhaps TRBD2 (6 bases). Looked up from germline, CDR1 is LNHNV and CDR2 is YYDKDF (reference sequence). The CDR3 spans 14 residues. The ends were cut back, 1 base at V and 5 bases at J, with 11 bases in the middle. The CDR3 protein is CATSRARGGETQYF. The CDR3 DNA is TGTGCCACCAGCAGAGCAAGGGGAGGCGAGACCCAGTACTTC.

The rearrangement uses TRBV15 and TRBJ2-3; 11 nucleotides align to TRBD2. V gave up 1 base and J gave up 4 bases; unmatched junction bases: 10. This CDR3 spans 18 amino acids. Germline assignment: CDR1 LNHNV and CDR2 YYDKDF (reference sequence). For the CDR3, the DNA is TGTGCCACCAGCAGAGGACTCTTTAGCGGGGGGGCGGCAGATACGCAGTATTTT. Its protein product is CATSRGLFSGGAADTQYF.

The chain links TRBV2 to TRBJ2-5; 12 bases match TRBD2. CDR1 is SNHLY and CDR2 is FYNNEI in the germline V gene. V lost 6 bases to trimming and J lost 5 bases; unmatched junction nucleotides: 10. This CDR3 contains 16 residues. The CDR3 DNA reads as TGTGCCAGCAGCTACGCTAGCGGGGGGGTCGGGGAGACCCAGTACTTC. Its protein product is CASSYASGGVGETQYF.

The CDR3 loop is CASSPAGANGYTF. The DNA for the CDR3 is TGTGCCAGCAGCCCCGCGGGGGCTAATGGCTACACCTTC. This chain uses TRBV27 with TRBJ1-2; a weak D match, TRBD1 (6 bases). CDR3 length: 13 residues. CDR1 is MNHEY, CDR2 SMNVEV, per germline (reference sequence). The germline V and J ends were trimmed by 6 bases and 6 bases, with 14 bases remaining between them.

This chain connects TRBV6-6 to TRBJ1-4; 8 bases map to TRBD1. The V and J ends lost 8 bases and 5 bases, in that order; junction bases with no gene match: 4. CDR3 length: 13 residues. Germline CDR1 is MNHNY and CDR2 is SVGAGI (reference sequence). The CDR3 is CASRGQGNEKLFF. The CDR3 region has the DNA TGTGCCAGCCGCGGACAGGGAAATGAAAAACTGTTTTTT.

This chain links TRBV27 with TRBJ1-4, with D possibly being TRBD1 (5 bases). Trimming stripped 4 bases from V and 2 bases from J, with 14 bases between. Germline loops: CDR1 MNHEY, CDR2 SMNVEV (reference sequence). There are 16 residues in the CDR3. The CDR3 reads CASSSQRTQTNEKLFF. The CDR3, as DNA: TGTGCCAGCAGTTCCCAAAGGACACAGACTAATGAAAAACTGTTTTTT.

This chain joins TRBV15 and TRBJ2-1, with 7 bases aligning to TRBD2. The CDR3 length is 17 residues. V shed 1 base and J 0 bases; nucleotides not matched to a gene: 6. CDR1 LNHNV and CDR2 YYDKDF come from the germline V gene (reference sequence). The CDR3 DNA sequence: TGTGCCACCAGCAGAGTGGGGCGGGGGAGCTCCTACAATGAGCAGTTCTTC. Its protein is CATSRVGRGSSYNEQFF.

The V call is TRBV19, the J call TRBJ2-2; 9 bases map to TRBD1. Looked up from germline, CDR1 is LNHDA and CDR2 is SQIVND (reference sequence). This CDR3 comprises 17 residues. Germline trimming cut 3 bases from V and 4 bases from J; bases unmatched to any gene: 9. In DNA, the CDR3 is TGTGCCAGTAGTATCCGCGGACAGGGGCGCATCACCGGGGAGCTGTTTTTT. Translated: CASSIRGQGRITGELFF.

The chain couples TRBV7-2 to TRBJ1-2; D possibly corresponds to TRBD1 (5 bases). Germline V lookup: CDR1 SGHTA, CDR2 FQGNSA. V lost 3 bases and J 5 bases, leaving 13 bases between the germline ends. CDR3 length: 14 amino acids. CDR3: CASSLNTGGYGYTF. CDR3 nucleotide sequence: TGTGCCAGCAGCTTGAATACGGGGGGATATGGCTACACCTTC.

This clone has a handful of counts. V gene TRBV5-1 combines with J gene TRBJ2-3; 9 bases are shared with TRBD2. Germline-derived CDR1 and CDR2 are SGHRS and YFSETQ. The CDR3 has 17 residues. With 4 bases clipped from V and 5 bases from J, the junction kept 14 bases outside the gene matches. The chain's CDR3 is CASSRGLAGDIGDTQYF. The CDR3 DNA reads TGCGCCAGCAGCCGGGGACTAGCTGGGGATATCGGAGATACGCAGTATTTT.

The chain employs TRBV19 and TRBJ2-1; 7 bases are a match to TRBD1. V lost 5 bases, J lost 7 bases, and 14 bases stayed unmatched. Germline CDR1 is LNHDA and CDR2 is SQIVND (reference sequence). CDR3 length equals 16 residues. The CDR3 nucleotides read TGTGCCAGTAGTCTACCCACTACCGACAGGGAAAATGAGCAGTTCTTC. Its translation is CASSLPTTDRENEQFF.

This sequence joins TRBV6-6 and TRBJ2-7; D is ambiguous. The V end was cut by 7 bases, the J end by 1 base, with 11 bases between. The CDR3 length is 13 residues. Germline-derived CDR1 and CDR2 are MNHNY and SVGAGI (reference sequence). CDR3 nucleotides: TGTGCCAGCAACCTACAGCAGTCCTACGAGCAGTACTTC. This gives the protein CASNLQQSYEQYF.

The CDR3 DNA is TGTGCCAGCAGCCCTATCTCCGGGGTTTTAAAGAAAGACTACGAGCAGTACTTC. Amino acids: CASSPISGVLKKDYEQYF. This chain connects TRBV11-2 to TRBJ2-7; tentatively, D is TRBD2 (5 bases). Trimming shortened V by 5 bases and J by 3 bases, and 26 bases separated the two germline ends. The CDR3 length is 18 residues. Germline CDR1 and CDR2: SGHAT and FQNNGV.

The chain carries TRBV11-1 and TRBJ1-1; D is undetermined. The germline V gene has CDR1 SGHAT and CDR2 FQDESV (reference sequence). V was shortened by 1 base and J by 4 bases, with 16 bases between the two germline ends. This CDR3 has 16 amino acids. CDR3 protein: CASSLGTPEISTEAFF. The DNA for the CDR3 is TGTGCCAGCAGCTTAGGTACTCCGGAGATAAGCACTGAAGCTTTCTTT.

The chain employs TRBV9 and TRBJ1-1; no clear D gene. The CDR3 is made up of 16 amino acids. V lost 4 bases, J lost 1 base, and 17 bases lay in between. Germline V gene sequence: CDR1 SGDLS, CDR2 YYNGEE. The CDR3 loop is CASSPQRAKGNTEAFF. The CDR3 DNA reads as TGTGCCAGCAGCCCACAGAGGGCCAAGGGGAACACTGAAGCTTTCTTT.

This clone has a handful of counts. The chain carries TRBV10-3 and TRBJ2-2, with 8 nucleotides matching TRBD2. V lost 6 bases to trimming and J lost 2 bases; unmatched junction nucleotides: 2. The CDR3 is 14 residues long. Germline CDR1 reads ENHRY; CDR2 reads SYGVKD. CDR3 bases: TGTGCCATCAGCAGCGGGAGAAACACCGGGGAGCTGTTTTTT. Protein product: CAISSGRNTGELFF.

This rearrangement joins TRBV4-1 to TRBJ2-4; TRBD2 agrees at 8 bases. The germline V gene encodes CDR1 MGHRA and CDR2 YSYEKL. Germline trimming cut 1 base from V and 9 bases from J; bases unmatched to any gene: 5. CDR3 size: 14 residues. CDR3 amino acids: CASSQVIAGGIQYF. In DNA, the CDR3 is TGCGCCAGCAGCCAAGTCATTGCGGGGGGCATTCAGTACTTC.

The genes are TRBV14 and TRBJ2-3; the match to TRBD2 covers 7 bases. The V segment lost 0 bases and the J segment 4 bases; nucleotides outside the gene matches: 10. From germline, CDR1 is SGHDN and CDR2 FVKESK. The length of the CDR3 is 17 residues. In nucleotides, the CDR3 is TGTGCCAGCAGCCAAGAAAAAAAGGGAGGGTCTTCAGATACGCAGTATTTT. This translates into CASSQEKKGGSSDTQYF. Supplemented by reference TRBV14 and TRBJ2-3, the full variable domain reads EAGVTQFPSHSVIEKGQTVTLRCDPISGHDNLYWYRRVMGKEIKFLLHFVKESKQDESGMPNNRFLAERTGGTYSTLKVQPAELEDSGVYFCASSQEKKGGSSDTQYFGPGTRLTVL.